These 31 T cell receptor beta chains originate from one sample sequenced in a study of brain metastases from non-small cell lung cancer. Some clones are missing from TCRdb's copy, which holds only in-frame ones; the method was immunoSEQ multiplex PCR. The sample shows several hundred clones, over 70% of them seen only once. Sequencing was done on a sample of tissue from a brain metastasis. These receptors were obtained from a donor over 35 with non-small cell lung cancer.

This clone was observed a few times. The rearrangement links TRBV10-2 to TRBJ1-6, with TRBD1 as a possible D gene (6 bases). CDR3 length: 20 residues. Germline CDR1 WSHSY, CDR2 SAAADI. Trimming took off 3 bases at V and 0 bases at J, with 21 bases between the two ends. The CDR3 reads CASSESTFVQGSSYNSPLHF. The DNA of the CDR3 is TGCGCCAGCAGTGAAAGTACTTTCGTACAGGGAAGCTCCTATAATTCACCCCTCCACTTT.

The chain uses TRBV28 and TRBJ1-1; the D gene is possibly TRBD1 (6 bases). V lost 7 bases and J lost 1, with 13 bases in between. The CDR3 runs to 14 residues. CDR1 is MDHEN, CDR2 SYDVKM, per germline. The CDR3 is CASTVGGANTEAFF. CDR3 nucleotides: TGTGCCAGCACCGTGGGGGGCGCGAACACTGAAGCTTTCTTT.

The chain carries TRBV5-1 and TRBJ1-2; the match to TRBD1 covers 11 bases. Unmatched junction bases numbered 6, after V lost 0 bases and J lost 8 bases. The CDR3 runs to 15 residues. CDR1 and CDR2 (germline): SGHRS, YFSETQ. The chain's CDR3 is CASSLDGQGAGGYTF. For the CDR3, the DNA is TGCGCCAGCAGCTTGGATGGACAGGGGGCGGGCGGCTACACCTTC.

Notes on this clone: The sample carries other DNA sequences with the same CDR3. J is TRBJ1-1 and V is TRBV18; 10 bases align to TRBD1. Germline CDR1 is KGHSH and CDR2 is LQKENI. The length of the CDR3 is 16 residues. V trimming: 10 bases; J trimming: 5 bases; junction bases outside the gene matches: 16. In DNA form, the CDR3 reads TGTGCCACTGGCCTGGGACAGGGGTACGGGAATACTGAAGCTTTCTTT. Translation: CATGLGQGYGNTEAFF.

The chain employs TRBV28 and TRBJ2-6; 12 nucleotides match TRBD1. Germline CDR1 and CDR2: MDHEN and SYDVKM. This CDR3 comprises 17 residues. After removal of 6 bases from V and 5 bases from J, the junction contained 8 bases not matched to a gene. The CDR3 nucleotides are TGTGCCAGCAGCCTAGGGACAGGGGGCACTAGGGCCAACGTCCTGACTTTC. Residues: CASSLGTGGTRANVLTF.

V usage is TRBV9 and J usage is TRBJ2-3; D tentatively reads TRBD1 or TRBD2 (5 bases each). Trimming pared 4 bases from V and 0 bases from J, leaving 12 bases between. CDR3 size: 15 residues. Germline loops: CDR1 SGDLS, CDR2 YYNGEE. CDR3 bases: TGTGCCAGCAGCCCCCCCTGGGGGAGCACAGATACGCAGTATTTT. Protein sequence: CASSPPWGSTDTQYF.

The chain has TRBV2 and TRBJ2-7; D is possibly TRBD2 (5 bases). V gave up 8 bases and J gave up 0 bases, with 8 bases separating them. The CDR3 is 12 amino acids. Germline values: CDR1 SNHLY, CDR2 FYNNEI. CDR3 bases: TGTGCCAGCGGTCGGGACTCCTACGAGCAGTACTTC. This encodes CASGRDSYEQYF. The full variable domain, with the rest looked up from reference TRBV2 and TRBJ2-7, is EPEVTQTPSHQVTQMGQEVILRCVPISNHLYFYWYRQILGQKVEFLVSFYNNEISEKSEIFDDQFSVERPDGSNFTLKIRSTKLEDSAMYFCASGRDSYEQYFGPGTRLTVT.

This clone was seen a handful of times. The CDR3 is CASRLYNEQFF. Here the CDR3 DNA reads TGTGCCAGTCGGTTGTACAATGAGCAGTTCTTC. This sequence joins TRBV19 and TRBJ2-1, with no clear D. Trimming removed 8 bases at V and 4 bases at J, with 6 bases between. Germline CDR1 is LNHDA and CDR2 is SQIVND (reference sequence). The CDR3 sequence is 11 residues long.

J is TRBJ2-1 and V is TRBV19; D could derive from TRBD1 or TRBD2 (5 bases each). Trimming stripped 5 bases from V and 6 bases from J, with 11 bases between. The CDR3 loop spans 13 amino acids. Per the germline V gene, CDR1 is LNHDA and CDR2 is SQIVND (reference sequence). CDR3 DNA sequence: TGTGCCAGTAGTCCCACTAGGGGCAATGAGCAGTTCTTC. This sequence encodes CASSPTRGNEQFF. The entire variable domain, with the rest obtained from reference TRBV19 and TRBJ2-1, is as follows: DGGITQSPKYLFRKEGQNVTLSCEQNLNHDAMYWYRQDPGQGLRLIYYSQIVNDFQKGDIAEGYSVSREKKESFPLTVTSAQKNPTAFYLCASSPTRGNEQFFGPGTRLTVL.

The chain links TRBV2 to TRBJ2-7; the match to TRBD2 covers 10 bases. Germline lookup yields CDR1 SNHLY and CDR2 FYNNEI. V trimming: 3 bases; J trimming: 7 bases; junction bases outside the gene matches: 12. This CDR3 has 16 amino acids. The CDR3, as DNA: TGTGCCAGCAGTGATCTAGCGGGAGTGCGAAACGGAGAGCAGTACTTC. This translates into CASSDLAGVRNGEQYF. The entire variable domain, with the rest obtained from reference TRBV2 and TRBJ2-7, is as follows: EPEVTQTPSHQVTQMGQEVILRCVPISNHLYFYWYRQILGQKVEFLVSFYNNEISEKSEIFDDQFSVERPDGSNFTLKIRSTKLEDSAMYFCASSDLAGVRNGEQYFGPGTRLTVT.

CDR3 loop: CAWTVSGANVLTF. The CDR3 DNA reads as TGTGCCTGGACAGTTTCTGGGGCCAACGTCCTGACTTTC. V and J are TRBV30 and TRBJ2-6; D is unresolved. Germline CDR1 reads GTSNPN; CDR2 reads SVGIG (reference sequence). V lost 4 bases to trimming and J lost 1 base, with 5 bases between them. The CDR3 has 13 residues.

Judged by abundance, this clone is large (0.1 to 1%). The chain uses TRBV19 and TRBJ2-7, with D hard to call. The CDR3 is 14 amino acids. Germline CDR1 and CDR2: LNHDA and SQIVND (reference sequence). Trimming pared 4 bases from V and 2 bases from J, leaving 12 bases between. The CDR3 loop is CASSSGSHPYEQYF. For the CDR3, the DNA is TGTGCCAGTAGTAGCGGATCCCACCCCTACGAGCAGTACTTC.

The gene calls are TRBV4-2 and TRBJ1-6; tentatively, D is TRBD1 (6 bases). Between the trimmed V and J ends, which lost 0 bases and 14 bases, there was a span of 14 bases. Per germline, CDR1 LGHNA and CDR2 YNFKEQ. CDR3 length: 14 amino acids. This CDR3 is CASSQESGGSSLHF. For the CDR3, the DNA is TGTGCCAGCAGCCAAGAAAGCGGGGGCTCATCCCTCCACTTT.

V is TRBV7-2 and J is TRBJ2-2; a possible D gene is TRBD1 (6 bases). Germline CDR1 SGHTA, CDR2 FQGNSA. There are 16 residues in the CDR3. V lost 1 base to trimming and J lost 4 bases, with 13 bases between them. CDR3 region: CASSLVPQGSTGELFF. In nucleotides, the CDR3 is TGTGCCAGCAGCTTAGTTCCCCAGGGGAGCACCGGGGAGCTGTTTTTT.

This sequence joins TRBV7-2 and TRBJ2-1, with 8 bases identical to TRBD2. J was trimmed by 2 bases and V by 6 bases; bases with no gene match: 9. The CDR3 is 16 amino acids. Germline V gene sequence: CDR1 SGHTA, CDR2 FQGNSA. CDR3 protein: CASSQDPLAAYNEQFF. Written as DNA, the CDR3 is TGTGCCAGCAGTCAGGATCCACTAGCGGCCTACAATGAGCAGTTCTTC.

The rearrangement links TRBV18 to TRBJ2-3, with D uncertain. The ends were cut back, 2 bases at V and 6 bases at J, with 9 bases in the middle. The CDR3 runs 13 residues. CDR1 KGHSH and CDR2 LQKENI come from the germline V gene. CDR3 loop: CASSPEPWDTQYF. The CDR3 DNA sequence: TGTGCCAGCTCACCAGAACCGTGGGATACGCAGTATTTT.

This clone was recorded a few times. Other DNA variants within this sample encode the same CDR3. This CDR3 reads CASSLREKLDTQYF. Here the CDR3 DNA reads TGTGCCAGCAGCCTCCGGGAGAAGTTAGATACGCAGTATTTT. This chain uses TRBV3-1 (or the pseudogene TRBV3-2) with TRBJ2-3; a possible D gene is TRBD2 (6 bases). CDR1 is LGHDT and CDR2 is YNNKEL in the germline V gene (reference sequence). The CDR3 runs to 14 residues. V lost 4 bases and J lost 5, with 13 bases in between.

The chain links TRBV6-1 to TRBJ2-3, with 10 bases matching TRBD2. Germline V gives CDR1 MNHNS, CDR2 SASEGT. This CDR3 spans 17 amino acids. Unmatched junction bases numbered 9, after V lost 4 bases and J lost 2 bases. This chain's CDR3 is CASSAYWTSGLTDTQYF. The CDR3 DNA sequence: TGTGCCAGCAGTGCCTACTGGACTAGCGGCCTCACAGATACGCAGTATTTT.

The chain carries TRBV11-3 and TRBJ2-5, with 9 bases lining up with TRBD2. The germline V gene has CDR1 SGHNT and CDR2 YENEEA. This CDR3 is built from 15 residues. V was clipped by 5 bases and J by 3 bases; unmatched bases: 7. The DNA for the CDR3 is TGTGCCAGCAGCCCCAAGCGGGGGGTCGAAGAGACCCAGTACTTC. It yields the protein CASSPKRGVEETQYF.

CDR3 nucleotides: TGTGCCAGCAGTGACAGGGGGAGATTCAATGAGCAGTTCTTC. Residues: CASSDRGRFNEQFF. V usage is TRBV2 and J usage is TRBJ2-1; 7 positions agree with TRBD1. CDR3 length equals 14 residues. Germline trimming cut 3 bases from V and 6 bases from J; bases unmatched to any gene: 5. Germline lookup yields CDR1 SNHLY and CDR2 FYNNEI.

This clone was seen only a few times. CDR3 residues: CSGGGGGNTEAFF. The CDR3 DNA follows: TGCAGCGGCGGAGGGGGGGGGAACACTGAAGCTTTCTTT. The chain carries TRBV29-1 and TRBJ1-1; TRBD1 is a possible D gene (6 bases). This CDR3 contains 13 residues. Germline values: CDR1 SQVTM, CDR2 ANQGSEA. V lost 7 bases and J lost 1, with 13 bases in between.

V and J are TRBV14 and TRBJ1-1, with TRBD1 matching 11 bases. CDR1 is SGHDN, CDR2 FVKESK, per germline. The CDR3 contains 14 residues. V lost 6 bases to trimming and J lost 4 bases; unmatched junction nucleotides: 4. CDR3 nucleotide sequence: TGTGCCAGCAGACTCGGGACAGGGGGCACTGAAGCTTTCTTT. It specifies CASRLGTGGTEAFF.

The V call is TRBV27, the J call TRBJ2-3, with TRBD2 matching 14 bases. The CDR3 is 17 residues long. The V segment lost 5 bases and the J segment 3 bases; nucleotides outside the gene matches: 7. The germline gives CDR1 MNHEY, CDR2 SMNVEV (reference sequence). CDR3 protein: CASSPFGLAGGTDTQYF. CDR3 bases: TGTGCCAGCAGTCCTTTCGGACTAGCGGGGGGTACAGATACGCAGTATTTT.

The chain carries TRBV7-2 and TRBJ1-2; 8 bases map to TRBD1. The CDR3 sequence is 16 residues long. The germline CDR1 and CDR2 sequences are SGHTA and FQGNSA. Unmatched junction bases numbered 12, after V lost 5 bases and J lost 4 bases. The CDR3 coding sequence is TGTGCCAGCAGCCCGGGGACAGGAAGGACCGGCTATGGCTACACCTTC. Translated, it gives CASSPGTGRTGYGYTF. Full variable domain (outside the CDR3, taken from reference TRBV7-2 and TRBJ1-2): GAGVSQSPSNKVTEKGKDVELRCDPISGHTALYWYRQSLGQGLEFLIYFQGNSAPDKSGLPSDRFSAERTGGSVSTLTIQRTQQEDSAVYLCASSPGTGRTGYGYTFGSGTRLTVV.

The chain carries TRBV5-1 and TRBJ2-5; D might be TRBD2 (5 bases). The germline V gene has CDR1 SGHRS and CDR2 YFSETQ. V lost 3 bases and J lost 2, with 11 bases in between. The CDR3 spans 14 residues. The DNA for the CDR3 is TGCGCCAGCAGCTACAGCGGAGGACAAGAGACCCAGTACTTC. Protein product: CASSYSGGQETQYF.

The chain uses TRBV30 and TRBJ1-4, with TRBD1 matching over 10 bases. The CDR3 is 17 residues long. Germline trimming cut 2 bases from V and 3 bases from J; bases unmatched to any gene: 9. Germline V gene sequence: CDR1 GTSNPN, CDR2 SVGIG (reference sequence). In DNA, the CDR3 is TGTGCCTGGAGTCCTTGGACAGGGGGAATCCCTAATGAAAAACTGTTTTTT. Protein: CAWSPWTGGIPNEKLFF. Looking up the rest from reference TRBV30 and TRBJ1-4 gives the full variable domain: SQTIHQWPATLVQPVGSPLSLECTVEGTSNPNLYWYRQAAGRGLQLLFYSVGIGQISSEVPQNLSASRPQDRQFILSSKKLLLSDSGFYLCAWSPWTGGIPNEKLFFGSGTQLSVL.

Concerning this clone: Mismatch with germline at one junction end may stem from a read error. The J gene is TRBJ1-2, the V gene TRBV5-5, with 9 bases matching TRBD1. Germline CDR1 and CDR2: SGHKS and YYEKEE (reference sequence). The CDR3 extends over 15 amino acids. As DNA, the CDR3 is TGTGTCAGCAGCCTGCGACAGGGGGTTATGCGTGGCTACACCTTC. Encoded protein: CVSSLRQGVMRGYTF.

Here the CDR3 reads CASSLGGDLNTEAFF. DNA of the CDR3: TGTGCCAGCAGCTTAGGTGGGGACTTGAACACTGAAGCTTTCTTT. V usage is TRBV7-2 and J usage is TRBJ1-1; tentatively, D is TRBD1 (5 bases). The V and J ends lost 1 base and 0 bases respectively, with 9 bases between them. This CDR3 spans 15 amino acids. The germline V gene encodes CDR1 SGHTA and CDR2 FQGNSA.

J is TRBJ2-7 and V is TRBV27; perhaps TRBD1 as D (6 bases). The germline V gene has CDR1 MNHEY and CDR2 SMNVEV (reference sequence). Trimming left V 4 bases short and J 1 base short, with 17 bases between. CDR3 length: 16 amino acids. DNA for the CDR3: TGTGCCAGCAGTTCCTTCCTCCTGGGGGCGTCCTACGAGCAGTACTTC. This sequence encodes CASSSFLLGASYEQYF.

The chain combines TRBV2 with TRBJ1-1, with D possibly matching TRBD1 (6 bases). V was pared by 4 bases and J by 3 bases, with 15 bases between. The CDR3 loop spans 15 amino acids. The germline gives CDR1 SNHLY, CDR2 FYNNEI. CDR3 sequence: CASSVRGGADTEAFF. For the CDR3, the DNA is TGTGCCAGCAGTGTGCGGGGGGGCGCGGACACTGAAGCTTTCTTT.

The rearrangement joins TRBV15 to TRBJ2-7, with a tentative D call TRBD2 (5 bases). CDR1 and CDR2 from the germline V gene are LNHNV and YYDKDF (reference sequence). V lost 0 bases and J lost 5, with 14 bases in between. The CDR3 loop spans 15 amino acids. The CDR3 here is CATSRDRTRAHEQYF. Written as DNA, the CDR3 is TGTGCCACCAGCAGAGATAGGACGCGGGCCCACGAGCAGTACTTC.